One sample yielded the 15 T cell receptor beta chains listed below, sequenced in a study of patients and donors after allogeneic stem cell transplantation (dated by TCRdb to between 2020 and 2021). The library was obtained by RT-PCR. TCRdb records NextSeq 550 as the sequencer. In-frame beta chains were kept once TCRdb had trimmed the public reads at Q25 with fastp and called clones with MiXCR. CDR3 protein duplicates are merged, each entry listing the most common genes and DNA. The sample has approximately 200,000 distinct CDR3 sequences on record, 35% to 45% of them singletons. Around a tenth of the sample is held by the ten biggest clonotypes. Sequenced material: blood, either unsorted or a sorted T cell fraction (not recorded which). The receptors come from a human donor who was either an allogeneic HSCT recipient or a stem cell or donor lymphocyte infusion donor (not recorded which). It is not recorded whose cells these are; they may come from a transplant donor.

This sequence joins TRBV15 and TRBJ1-2; perhaps TRBD1 as D (5 bases). Trimming cost V 3 bases and J 8 bases, with 13 bases left between them. The CDR3 is made up of 13 amino acids. In germline, CDR1 is LNHNV, CDR2 YYDKDF (reference sequence). CDR3 coding DNA: TGTGCCACCAGCAGGCGCGACAGTGGCGGCTACACCTTC. Protein: CATSRRDSGGYTF.

This clonotype turned up a few times. This chain joins TRBV15 and TRBJ2-7; D gene ambiguous. The V end was cut by 5 bases, the J end by 2 bases, with 13 bases between. Per the germline V gene, CDR1 is LNHNV and CDR2 is YYDKDF (reference sequence). The CDR3 loop spans 14 amino acids. As DNA, the CDR3 is TGTGCCACCAGCTCCGGACCGATTACCTACGAGCAGTACTTC. This translates into CATSSGPITYEQYF. Supplemented by reference TRBV15 and TRBJ2-7, the full variable domain reads DAMVIQNPRYQVTQFGKPVTLSCSQTLNHNVMYWYQQKSSQAPKLLFHYYDKDFNNEADTPDNFQSRRPNTSFCFLDIRSPGLGDTAMYLCATSSGPITYEQYFGPGTRLTVT.

This clonotype was counted a few times. V and J are TRBV10-3 and TRBJ1-3; D perhaps matches TRBD1 (5 bases). This CDR3 is built from 16 residues. The germline V gene encodes CDR1 ENHRY and CDR2 SYGVKD. The germline V and J ends were trimmed by 0 bases and 2 bases, with 11 bases remaining between them. In nucleotides, the CDR3 is TGTGCCATCAGTGAGTCGGCAGGGATTGCTGGAAACACCATATATTTT. It encodes CAISESAGIAGNTIYF.

This clonotype was seen a few times. V is TRBV12-3 or TRBV12-4 and J is TRBJ1-2; 8 bases line up with TRBD1. CDR3 length: 15 amino acids. Germline trimming cut 7 bases from V and 8 bases from J; bases unmatched to any gene: 15. The CDR3 DNA reads TGTGCCAGCACCTTCGCGGACAGGGAGGGACGGGGCTACACCTTC. Its translation is CASTFADREGRGYTF.

This clonotype was counted a single time. The J gene is TRBJ1-2, the V gene TRBV7-9, with 7 bases lining up with TRBD1. With V trimmed by 1 base and J by 6 bases, 5 bases remained unmatched. The CDR3 spans 14 residues. Germline V gives CDR1 SEHNR, CDR2 FQNEAQ (reference sequence). The CDR3 is CASSLDRGRDGYTF. The DNA for the CDR3 is TGTGCCAGCAGCTTAGACAGGGGCCGTGATGGCTACACCTTC.

CDR3 amino acids: CASSWGTDSGNTIYF. In nucleotides, the CDR3 is TGCGCCAGCAGCTGGGGGACAGACTCTGGAAACACCATATATTTT. V gene TRBV5-1 combines with J gene TRBJ1-3; 7 nucleotides agree with TRBD1. Germline V CDR1 and CDR2: SGHRS, YFSETQ. The V segment lost 3 bases and the J segment 0 bases; nucleotides outside the gene matches: 3. The CDR3 consists of 15 residues.

The V gene is TRBV5-6, the J gene TRBJ1-2; TRBD1 is a possible D gene (5 bases). The CDR3 sequence is 14 residues long. CDR1 and CDR2 from the germline V gene are SGHDT and YYEEEE. V was clipped by 2 bases and J by 2 bases, with 10 bases between them. The CDR3, as DNA: TGTGCCAGCAGCTTCGGGACGCCCAACTATGGCTACACCTTC. Residues: CASSFGTPNYGYTF.

This rearrangement joins TRBV12-3 or TRBV12-4 to TRBJ2-7; the D gene is possibly TRBD1 (5 bases). The CDR3 has 13 amino acids. Deletions cut 6 bases from V and 0 bases from J, with 9 bases between. The CDR3 spells CASSQGPSYEQYF. The CDR3 nucleotides read TGTGCCAGCAGCCAGGGCCCCTCCTACGAGCAGTACTTC.

The chain employs TRBV12-3 or TRBV12-4 and TRBJ2-2; no reliable D call. Trimming took off 3 bases at V and 6 bases at J, with 8 bases between the two ends. The CDR3 loop spans 13 amino acids. Written as DNA, the CDR3 is TGTGCCAGCAGTTTGAAGGGCGCCGGGGAGCTGTTTTTT. It codes for CASSLKGAGELFF.

This chain joins TRBV3-1 and TRBJ1-1; 7 bases map to TRBD1. CDR3 size: 15 residues. The junction had 8 bases not matched to a gene; V was cut back by 1 base and J by 6 bases. CDR1 and CDR2 (germline): LGHDT, YNNKEL (reference sequence). The CDR3 DNA reads TGTGCCAGCAGCCAAGGGGGGAGACAGGGCCCTGAAGCTTTCTTT. As protein: CASSQGGRQGPEAFF.

This chain links TRBV2 with TRBJ2-7; possibly TRBD1 for D (6 bases). The V gene's germline CDR1 is SNHLY and CDR2 FYNNEI. The CDR3 runs 14 residues. The germline V and J ends were trimmed by 4 bases and 4 bases, with 14 bases remaining between them. In nucleotides, the CDR3 is TGTGCCAGCAGTGGAAACAGGGTCGGGTACGAGCAGTACTTC. Translated: CASSGNRVGYEQYF.

This chain connects TRBV5-5 to TRBJ2-3; the D is unclear. Trimming stripped 5 bases from V and 0 bases from J, with 13 bases between. Germline lookup yields CDR1 SGHKS and CDR2 YYEKEE (reference sequence). This CDR3 is 15 amino acids long. The CDR3 spells CASSTLTESTDTQYF. CDR3 DNA sequence: TGTGCCAGCAGTACTCTAACGGAGAGCACAGATACGCAGTATTTT.

This clonotype has a handful of counts. The V call is TRBV5-1, the J call TRBJ1-1; D is ambiguous. Looked up from germline, CDR1 is SGHRS and CDR2 is YFSETQ. V was pared by 2 bases and J by 4 bases, with 15 bases between. The CDR3 length is 15 residues. The CDR3 loop is CASSLNDAVSTEAFF. The DNA for the CDR3 is TGCGCCAGCAGCTTAAATGATGCCGTGAGCACTGAAGCTTTCTTT.

Here the CDR3 DNA reads TGTGCCAGCAGCTTGGTGGCTAGCGGCTCCTACAATGAGCAGTTCTTC. Translated: CASSLVASGSYNEQFF. V and J are TRBV7-3 and TRBJ2-1; 7 nucleotides agree with TRBD2. Trimming removed 3 bases from V and 0 bases from J; junction bases left unmatched: 5. Looked up from germline, CDR1 is SGHTA and CDR2 is FQGTGA. This CDR3 has 16 residues.

The chain links TRBV28 to TRBJ2-7; 13 positions agree with TRBD2. V shed 6 bases and J 3 bases; nucleotides not matched to a gene: 2. This CDR3 is built from 14 residues. CDR1 MDHEN and CDR2 SYDVKM come from the germline V gene. CDR3 in DNA: TGTGCCAGCAGGGGGACTAGCGGGGTCTACGAGCAGTACTTC. Its translation: CASRGTSGVYEQYF.